The 5 T cell receptor beta chains presented below share a single source sample, sequenced in a study of blood T cells in healthy people across ages. Next came a second PCR, run for about 7 to 12 cycles, which used a sample-barcoded 5' primer along with a J-beta primer mix. MiXCR, run by TCRdb on the 5' RACE reads, gives a single entry per CDR3 protein. The table shows 500,000 to 600,000 distinct CDR3 sequences, with 25% to 30% occurring only once. Specimen: blood. The receptor set was obtained from a woman in her sixties or seventies in good health.

This clonotype was observed a few times. The chain couples TRBV20-1 to TRBJ2-3; 9 nucleotides line up with TRBD2. Per germline, CDR1 DFQATT and CDR2 SNEGSKA (reference sequence). Germline trimming cut 6 bases from V and 6 bases from J; bases unmatched to any gene: 13. This CDR3 has 15 residues. CDR3 in amino acids: CSAQRLAGGTDTQYF. The CDR3 nucleotides are TGCAGTGCCCAGAGACTGGCGGGGGGGACGGATACGCAGTATTTT.

V gene TRBV6-2 or TRBV6-3 combines with J gene TRBJ2-1; D possibly corresponds to TRBD2 (5 bases). The CDR3 contains 13 residues. Looked up from germline, CDR1 is MNHEY and CDR2 is SVGEGT. Trimming removed 7 bases from V and 8 bases from J, with 15 bases in between. The CDR3: CASKDSIYDEQFF. The CDR3 DNA sequence: TGTGCCAGCAAGGACTCAATATACGATGAGCAGTTCTTC.

The V and J genes are TRBV20-1 and TRBJ1-2, with a possible D match to TRBD1 (6 bases). With 3 bases removed from V and 1 base from J, the gap between germline ends came to 15 bases. Germline V CDR1 and CDR2: DFQATT, SNEGSKA (reference sequence). There are 15 residues in the CDR3. CDR3 loop: CSASTTGIGNYGYTF. For the CDR3, the DNA is TGCAGTGCTAGCACTACAGGGATTGGTAACTATGGCTACACCTTC.

To note about this clonotype: The junction does not match germline at one end; this may be a read error. The gene calls are TRBV5-1 and TRBJ1-6; D is perhaps TRBD1 (5 bases). CDR3 length equals 17 residues. From germline, CDR1 is SGHRS and CDR2 YFSETQ. The CDR3 loop is CVSSFAQGMSYNSPLHF. The DNA for the CDR3 is TGCGTCAGCAGCTTCGCCCAGGGAATGTCCTATAATTCACCCCTCCACTTT.

This clonotype appeared a few times. This chain connects TRBV6-2 or TRBV6-3 to TRBJ1-5; D not resolved. Deletions cut 3 bases from V and 3 bases from J, with 3 bases between. CDR1 MNHEY and CDR2 SVGEGT come from the germline V gene. The CDR3 runs 12 residues. The CDR3 is CASSYTNQPQHF. The CDR3 bases are TGTGCCAGCAGTTATACCAATCAGCCCCAGCATTTT.